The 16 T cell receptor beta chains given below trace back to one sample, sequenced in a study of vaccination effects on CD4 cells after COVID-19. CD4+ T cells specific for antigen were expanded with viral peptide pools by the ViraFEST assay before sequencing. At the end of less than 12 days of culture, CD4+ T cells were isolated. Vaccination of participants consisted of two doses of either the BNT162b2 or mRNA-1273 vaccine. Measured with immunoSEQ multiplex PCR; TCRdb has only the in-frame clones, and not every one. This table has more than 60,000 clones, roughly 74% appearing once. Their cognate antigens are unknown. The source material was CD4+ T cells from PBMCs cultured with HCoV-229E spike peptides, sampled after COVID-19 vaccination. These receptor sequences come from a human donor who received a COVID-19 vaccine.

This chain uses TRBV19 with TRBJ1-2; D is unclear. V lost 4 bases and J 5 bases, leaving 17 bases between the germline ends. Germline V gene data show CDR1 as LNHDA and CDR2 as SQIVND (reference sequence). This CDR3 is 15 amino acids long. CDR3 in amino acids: CASSRATLAGYGYTF. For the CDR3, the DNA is TGTGCCAGTAGTAGGGCGACACTGGCGGGTTATGGCTACACCTTC.

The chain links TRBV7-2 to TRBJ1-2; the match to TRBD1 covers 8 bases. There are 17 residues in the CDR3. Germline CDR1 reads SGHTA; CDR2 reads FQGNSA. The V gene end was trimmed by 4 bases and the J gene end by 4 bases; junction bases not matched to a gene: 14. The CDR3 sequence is CASSSTGTGHRLYGYTF. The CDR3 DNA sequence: TGTGCCAGCAGCTCAACCGGGACAGGCCACCGCCTCTATGGCTACACCTTC.

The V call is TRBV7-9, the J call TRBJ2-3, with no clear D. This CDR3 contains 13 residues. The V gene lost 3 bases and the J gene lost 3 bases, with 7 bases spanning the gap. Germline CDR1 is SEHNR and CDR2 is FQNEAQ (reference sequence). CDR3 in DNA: TGTGCCAGCAGCTTCCCAGCGACAGATACGCAGTATTTT. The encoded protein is CASSFPATDTQYF.

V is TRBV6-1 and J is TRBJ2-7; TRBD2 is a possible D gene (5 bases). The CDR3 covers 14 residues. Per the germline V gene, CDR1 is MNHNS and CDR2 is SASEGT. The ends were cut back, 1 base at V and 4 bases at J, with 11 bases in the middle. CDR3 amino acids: CASSEVRGGYEQYV. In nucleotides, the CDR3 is TGTGCCAGCAGTGAAGTCCGGGGTGGATACGAGCAGTACGTC.

The CDR3 DNA is TGTGCCAGCAGTCCCATTGGTGGAGAGTACGAGCAGTACGTC. It specifies CASSPIGGEYEQYV. This sequence joins TRBV2 and TRBJ2-7; D not certain. V shed 5 bases and J shed 4 bases, with 15 bases lying between them. The CDR3 covers 14 residues. Germline assignment: CDR1 SNHLY and CDR2 FYNNEI.

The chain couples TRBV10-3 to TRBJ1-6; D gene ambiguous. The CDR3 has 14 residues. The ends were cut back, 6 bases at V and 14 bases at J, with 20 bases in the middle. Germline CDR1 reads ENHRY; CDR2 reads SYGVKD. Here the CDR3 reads CAIRASGVAFSLHF. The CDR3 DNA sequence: TGTGCCATCAGGGCCTCTGGGGTCGCGTTTTCCCTCCACTTT.

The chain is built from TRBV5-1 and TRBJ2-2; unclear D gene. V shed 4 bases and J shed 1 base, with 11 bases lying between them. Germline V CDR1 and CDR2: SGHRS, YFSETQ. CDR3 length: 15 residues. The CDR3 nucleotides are TGCGCCAGCAGCCTGGGGTCTTGGAACACCGGGGAGCTGTTTTTT. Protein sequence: CASSLGSWNTGELFF.

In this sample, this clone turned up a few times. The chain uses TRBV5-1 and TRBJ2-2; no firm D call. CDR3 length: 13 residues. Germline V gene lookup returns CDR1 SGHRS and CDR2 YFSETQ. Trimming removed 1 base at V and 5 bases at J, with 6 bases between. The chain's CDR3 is CASSLLVTGELFF. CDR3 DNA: TGCGCCAGCAGCTTGCTAGTAACCGGGGAGCTGTTTTTT.

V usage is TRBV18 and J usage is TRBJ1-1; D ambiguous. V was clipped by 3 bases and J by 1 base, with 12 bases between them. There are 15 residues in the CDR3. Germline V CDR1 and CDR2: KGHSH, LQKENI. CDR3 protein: CASSPNALKNTEAFF. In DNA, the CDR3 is TGTGCCAGCTCACCGAACGCTTTAAAGAACACTGAAGCTTTCTTT. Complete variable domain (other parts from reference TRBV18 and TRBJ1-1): NAGVMQNPRHLVRRRGQEARLRCSPMKGHSHVYWYRQLPEEGLKFMVYLQKENIIDESGMPKERFSAEFPKEGPSILRIQQVVRGDSAAYFCASSPNALKNTEAFFGQGTRLTVV.

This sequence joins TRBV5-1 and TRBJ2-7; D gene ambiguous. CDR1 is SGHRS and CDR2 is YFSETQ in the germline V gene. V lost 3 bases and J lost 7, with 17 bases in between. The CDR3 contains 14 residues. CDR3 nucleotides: TGCGCCAGCAGCTCCGAACCGACGGTGGGGGAGCAGTACGTC. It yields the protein CASSSEPTVGEQYV.

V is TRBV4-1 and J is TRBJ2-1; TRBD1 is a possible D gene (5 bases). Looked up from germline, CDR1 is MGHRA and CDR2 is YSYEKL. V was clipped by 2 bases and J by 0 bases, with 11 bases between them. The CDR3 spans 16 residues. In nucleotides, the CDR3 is TGCGCCAGCAGCCAACGTTACAGGTACTCCTACAATGAGCAGTTCTTC. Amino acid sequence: CASSQRYRYSYNEQFF.

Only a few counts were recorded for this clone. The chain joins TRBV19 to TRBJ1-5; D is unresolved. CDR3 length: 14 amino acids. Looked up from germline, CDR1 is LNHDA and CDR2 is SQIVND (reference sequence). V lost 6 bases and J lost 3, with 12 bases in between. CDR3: CASRETAINQPQHF. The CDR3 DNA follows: TGTGCCAGTAGAGAGACGGCCATCAATCAGCCCCAGCATTTT.

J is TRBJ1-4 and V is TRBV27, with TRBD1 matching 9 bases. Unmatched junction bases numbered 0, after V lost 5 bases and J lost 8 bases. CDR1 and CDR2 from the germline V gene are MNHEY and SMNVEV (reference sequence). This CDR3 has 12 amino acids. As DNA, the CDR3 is TGTGCCAGCAGTGGGACAGGGGAAAAACTGTTTTTT. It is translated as CASSGTGEKLFF.

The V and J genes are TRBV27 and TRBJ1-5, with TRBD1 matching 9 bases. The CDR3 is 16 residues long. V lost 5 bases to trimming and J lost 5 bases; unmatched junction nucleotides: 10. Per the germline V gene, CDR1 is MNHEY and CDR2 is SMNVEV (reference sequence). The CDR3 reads CASSPTGTGFHQPQHF. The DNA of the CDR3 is TGTGCCAGCAGTCCAACGGGGACAGGGTTCCATCAGCCCCAGCATTTT.

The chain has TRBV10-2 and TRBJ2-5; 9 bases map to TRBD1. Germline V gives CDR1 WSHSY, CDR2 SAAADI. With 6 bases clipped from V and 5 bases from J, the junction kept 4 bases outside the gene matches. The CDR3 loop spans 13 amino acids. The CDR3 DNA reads TGCGCCAGCAGGAGGGACAGGGATGAGACCCAGTACTTC. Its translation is CASRRDRDETQYF.

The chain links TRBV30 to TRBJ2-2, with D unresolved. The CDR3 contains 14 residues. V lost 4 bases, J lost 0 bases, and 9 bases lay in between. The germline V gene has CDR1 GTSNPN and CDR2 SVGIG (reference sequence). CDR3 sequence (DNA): TGTGCCTGGAACGCAGGTGCGAACACCGGGGAGCTGTTTTTT. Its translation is CAWNAGANTGELFF.